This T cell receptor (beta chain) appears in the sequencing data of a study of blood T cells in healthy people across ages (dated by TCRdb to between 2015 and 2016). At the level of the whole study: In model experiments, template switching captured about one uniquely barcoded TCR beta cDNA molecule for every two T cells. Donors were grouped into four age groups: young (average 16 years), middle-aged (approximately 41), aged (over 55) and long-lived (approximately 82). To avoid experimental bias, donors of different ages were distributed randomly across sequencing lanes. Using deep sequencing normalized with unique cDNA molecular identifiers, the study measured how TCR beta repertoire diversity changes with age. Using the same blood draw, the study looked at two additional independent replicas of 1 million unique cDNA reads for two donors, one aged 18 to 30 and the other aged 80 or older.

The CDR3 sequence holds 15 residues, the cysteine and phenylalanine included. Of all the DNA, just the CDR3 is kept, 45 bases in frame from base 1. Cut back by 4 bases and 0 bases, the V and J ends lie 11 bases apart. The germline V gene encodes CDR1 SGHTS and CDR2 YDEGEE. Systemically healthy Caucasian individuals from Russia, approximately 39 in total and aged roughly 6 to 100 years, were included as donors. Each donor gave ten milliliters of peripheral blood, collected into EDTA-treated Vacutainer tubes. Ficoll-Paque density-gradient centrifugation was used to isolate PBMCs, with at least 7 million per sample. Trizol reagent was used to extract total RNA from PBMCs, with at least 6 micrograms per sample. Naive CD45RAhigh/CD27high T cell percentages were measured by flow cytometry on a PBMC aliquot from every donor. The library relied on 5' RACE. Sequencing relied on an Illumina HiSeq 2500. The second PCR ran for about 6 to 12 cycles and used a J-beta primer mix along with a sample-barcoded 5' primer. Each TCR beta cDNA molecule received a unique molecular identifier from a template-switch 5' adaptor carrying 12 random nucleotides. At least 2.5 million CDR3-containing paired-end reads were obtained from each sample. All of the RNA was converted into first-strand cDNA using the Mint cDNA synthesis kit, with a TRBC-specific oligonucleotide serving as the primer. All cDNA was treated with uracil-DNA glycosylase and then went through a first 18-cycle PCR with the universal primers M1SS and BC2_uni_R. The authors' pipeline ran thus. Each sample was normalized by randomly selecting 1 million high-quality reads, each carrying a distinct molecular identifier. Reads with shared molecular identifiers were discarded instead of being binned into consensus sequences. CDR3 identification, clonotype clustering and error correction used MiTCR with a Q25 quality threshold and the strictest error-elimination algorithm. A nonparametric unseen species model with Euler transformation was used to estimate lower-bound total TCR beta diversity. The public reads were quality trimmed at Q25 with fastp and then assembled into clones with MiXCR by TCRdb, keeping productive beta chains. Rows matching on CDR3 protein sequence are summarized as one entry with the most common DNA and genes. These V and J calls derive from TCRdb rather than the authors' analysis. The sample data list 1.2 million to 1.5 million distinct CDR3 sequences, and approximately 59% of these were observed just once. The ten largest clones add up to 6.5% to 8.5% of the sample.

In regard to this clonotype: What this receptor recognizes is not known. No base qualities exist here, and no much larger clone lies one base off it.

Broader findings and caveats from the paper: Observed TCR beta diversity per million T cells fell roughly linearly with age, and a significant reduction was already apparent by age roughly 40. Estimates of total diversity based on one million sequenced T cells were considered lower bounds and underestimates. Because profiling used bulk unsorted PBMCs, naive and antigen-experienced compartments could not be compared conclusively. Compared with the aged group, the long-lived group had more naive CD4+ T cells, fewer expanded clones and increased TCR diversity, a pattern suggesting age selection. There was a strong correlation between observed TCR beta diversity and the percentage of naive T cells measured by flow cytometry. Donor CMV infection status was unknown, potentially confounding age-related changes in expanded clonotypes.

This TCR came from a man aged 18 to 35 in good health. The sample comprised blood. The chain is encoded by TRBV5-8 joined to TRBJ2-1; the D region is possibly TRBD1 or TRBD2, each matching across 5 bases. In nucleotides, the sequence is TGTGCCAGCAGCCGAGGGGTGGGCTCCTACAATGAGCAGTTCTTC. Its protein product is CASSRGVGSYNEQFF.